These T cell receptor beta chains were read from a single sample in a study of shared clonotypes between healthy human individuals. Profiling relied on immunoSEQ multiplex PCR, and the TCRdb table lists in-frame clones only, not all of them. The sample includes roughly 95,000 clones, around half of them seen just once. Input material: PBMCs. The receptors were sampled from a woman aged 40-49 years in good health. Some clones in this sample may be carry-over from other donors' samples. Each CDR3 is given with its conserved first and last residue. The D gene is left open where the match is weak. Size is omitted from some rows. Given values are once, few, many or a class for expanded clones.

size	D	V	J	CDR3	DNA
-	TRBD2	TRBV11-2	TRBJ2-1	CASSTGLAGVPEQFF	TGTGCCAGCAGCACGGGACTAGCGGGAGTCCCTGAGCAGTTCTTC
-	-	TRBV28	TRBJ1-2	CASSPPWDANYGYTF	TGTGCCAGCAGTCCCCCTTGGGACGCTAACTATGGCTACACCTTC
-	TRBD1	TRBV28	TRBJ2-7	CASRDRRPYEQYF	TGTGCCAGCAGGGACAGGCGCCCATACGAGCAGTACTTC
-	-	TRBV27	TRBJ2-7	CASSLRRAPSEQYF	TGTGCCAGCAGTTTGAGGCGGGCCCCCTCCGAGCAGTACTTC
-	-	TRBV5-1	TRBJ2-7	CASSLYGTYEQYF	TGCGCCAGCAGCTTGTATGGAACCTACGAGCAGTACTTC
-	TRBD2	TRBV7-8	TRBJ2-5	CASTTFASGGQETQYF	TGTGCCAGCACTACATTCGCTAGCGGGGGCCAAGAGACCCAGTACTTC
-	TRBD1	TRBV9	TRBJ2-2	CASSVGQGRRTGELFF	TGTGCCAGCAGCGTGGGACAGGGGAGGAGGACCGGGGAGCTGTTTTTT
-	-	TRBV5-4	TRBJ1-2	CASSLRGTNYGYTF	TGTGCCAGCAGCTTGCGGGGAACCAACTATGGCTACACCTTC
few	-	TRBV30	TRBJ2-5	CAWSVTPRTQYF	TGTGCCTGGAGTGTAACCCCCAGGACCCAGTACTTC
few	TRBD2	TRBV25-1	TRBJ2-3	CASRKAGAPDTQYF	TGTGCCAGCAGGAAAGCGGGAGCCCCAGATACGCAGTATTTT
few	-	TRBV7-2	TRBJ1-2	CASTTGAVNYGYTF	TGTGCCAGCACAACCGGGGCAGTGAACTATGGCTACACCTTC
many	-	TRBV19	TRBJ2-5	CASGRAEETQYF	TGTGCCAGTGGGCGGGCAGAAGAGACCCAGTACTTC
-	-	TRBV19	TRBJ1-1	CASSIPRRTSEAFF	TGTGCCAGTAGTATCCCCAGGCGAACAAGTGAAGCTTTCTTT